The sequence of this T cell receptor beta chain was determined in a study of shared clonotypes between healthy human individuals. Study as a whole: Every donor yielded three CD4 naive, three CD4 memory, two CD8 naive and one CD8 memory plate.

The split of CD4+ cells yielded CD45RA+ naive and CD45RA-negative memory subsets. About this clone: Its target is unknown.

General study findings and limits: Against clonotypes common to all four donors, non-shared ones had lower generation probabilities.

Trimming stripped 0 bases from V and 4 bases from J, with 16 bases between. The length of the CDR3 is 17 residues. Germline V CDR1 and CDR2: KGHSH, LQKENI. For each subset, genomic DNA was distributed in equal portions over several immunoSEQ plates. TCRdb's table, derived via immunoSEQ multiplex PCR, lists solely in-frame clones and lacks some. This sample carries more than 2 million clones, almost 96% of them seen once, and the ten largest clones take roughly 0.13%. The clonotype originates from a man younger than 35 in good health. What was sequenced was naive CD4+ T cells sorted from blood. Subset meaning: CD45RA+ positively selected. The rearrangement joins TRBV18 to TRBJ1-5; D gene ambiguous. The CDR3 protein is CASSPPNRIAGNQPQHF. The CDR3 nucleotides are TGTGCCAGCTCACCACCGAATCGAATAGCGGGGAATCAGCCCCAGCATTTT.